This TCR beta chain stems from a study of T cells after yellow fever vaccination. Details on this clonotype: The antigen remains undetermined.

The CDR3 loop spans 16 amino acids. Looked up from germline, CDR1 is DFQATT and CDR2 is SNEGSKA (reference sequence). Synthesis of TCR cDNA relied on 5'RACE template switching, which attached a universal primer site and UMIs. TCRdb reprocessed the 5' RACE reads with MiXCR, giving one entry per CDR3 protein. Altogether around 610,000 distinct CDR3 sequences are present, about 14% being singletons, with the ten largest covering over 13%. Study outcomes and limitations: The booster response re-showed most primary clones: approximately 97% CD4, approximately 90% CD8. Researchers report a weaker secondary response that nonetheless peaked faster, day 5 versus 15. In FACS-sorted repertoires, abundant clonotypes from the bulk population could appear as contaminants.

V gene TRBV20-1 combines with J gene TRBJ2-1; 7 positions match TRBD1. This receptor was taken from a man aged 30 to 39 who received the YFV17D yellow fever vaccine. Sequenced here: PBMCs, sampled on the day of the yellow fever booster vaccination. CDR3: CCAPSHRGLSYNEQFF. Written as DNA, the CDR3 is TGCTGCGCTCCTTCCCACAGGGGCCTCTCCTACAATGAGCAGTTCTTC.